A selection of T cell receptor beta chains follows, all from one sample in a study of identical twins. TCRdb redid the calling of the 5' RACE reads with MiXCR, one entry per CDR3 protein. Of around 510,000 distinct CDR3 sequences in the sample, 14% were seen once. The same sample was also used in a study of yellow fever vaccine responses in identical twins.

Specimen: CD4+ T cells sorted from blood. The receptors were sampled from a young woman in good health. The CDR3 runs from the conserved cysteine through the conserved F or W. Fields, in order: V gene, clone size, J gene, D gene, CDR3 DNA, CDR3 protein. The D gene is left open where the match is weak. Not all rows give a size; the values are once, few, many and, for expanded clones, a class.

>TRBV5-1|once|TRBJ2-7|TRBD1
TGCGCCAGCAGCTTCGATTCCACGTCAGGGGGCCCCTCTATGCTGCAGTACTTC
CASSFDSTSGGPSMLQYF
>TRBV12-3/TRBV12-4|many|TRBJ2-2|NA
TGTGCCAGCAGTCCTAGCCAAGGTTCCGGGGAGCTGTTTTTT
CASSPSQGSGELFF
>TRBV7-9|few|TRBJ2-1|TRBD2
TGTGCCAGCAGCCTAAGCCGGGGGGGGGCCGACAATGAGCAGTTCTTC
CASSLSRGGADNEQFF
>TRBV27|few|TRBJ2-7|NA
TGTGCCAGCAGTCTGGAGATGGGATACGAGCAGTACTTC
CASSLEMGYEQYF
>TRBV5-1|few|TRBJ2-2|NA
TGCGCCAGCGGCTGGCTCGATCACACCGGGGAGCTGTTTTTT
CASGWLDHTGELFF
>TRBV2|NA|TRBJ2-2|TRBD2
TGTGCCAGCAGTGAATGGCTAGCGGAGAACACCGGGGAGCTGTTTTTT
CASSEWLAENTGELFF
>TRBV7-2|few|TRBJ1-6|NA
TGTGCCAGCAGCTTATCTGGGGTTTTACCCCTCCACTTT
CASSLSGVLPLHF
>TRBV12-5|many|TRBJ2-3|NA
TGTGCTAGTGGTTTGGGCGGATTCACAGATACGCAGTATTTT
CASGLGGFTDTQYF
>TRBV18|NA|TRBJ2-7|TRBD1
TGTGCCAGCTCATCCGGGACAGAGGGCTACGAGCAGTACTTC
CASSSGTEGYEQYF
>TRBV12-3/TRBV12-4|NA|TRBJ1-2|NA
TGTGCCAGCAGTCCGACTCGGGGTAACTATGGCTACACCTTC
CASSPTRGNYGYTF
>TRBV3-1|NA|TRBJ2-7|TRBD1
TGTGCCAGCAGCCCTCCCGAGGACAGGGGCTCCGAGCAGTACTTC
CASSPPEDRGSEQYF
>TRBV25-1|NA|TRBJ2-7|NA
TGTGCCAGCAGTGCCCTGGAAAGGCAGTACTTC
CASSALERQYF
>TRBV11-2|NA|TRBJ2-1|TRBD2
TGTGCCAGCAGCTTAGACCTTAGGGCTAGCGGGACCTACAATGAGCAGTTCTTC
CASSLDLRASGTYNEQFF
>TRBV28|NA|TRBJ1-2|TRBD1
TGTGCCAGCAGTCCCGGGGTAGGGACAGGGTTTTTGTATGGCTACACCTTC
CASSPGVGTGFLYGYTF
>TRBV19|few|TRBJ2-1|TRBD2
TGTGCCAGTAGTATAGCTCGGGGAGGGTCTCCTGAGCAGTTCTTC
CASSIARGGSPEQFF
>TRBV7-9|few|TRBJ2-7|TRBD1
TGTGCCAGCAGCTTAGTTGCCTGGGGACAGGGGGCGAACGAGCAGTACTTC
CASSLVAWGQGANEQYF
>TRBV10-3|few|TRBJ2-3|NA
TGTGCCATCAGTGAGGGGGGACGAGTGGATACGCAGTATTTT
CAISEGGRVDTQYF
>TRBV12-3/TRBV12-4|many|TRBJ2-7|TRBD1
TGTGCCAGCAGTTCCTTAGGACAGGGCAGCTACGAGCAGTACTTC
CASSSLGQGSYEQYF
>TRBV12-3/TRBV12-4|NA|TRBJ2-2|NA
TGTGCCAGCATCCGAGAGGATGAGAGTCCCGGGGAGCTGTTTTTT
CASIREDESPGELFF
>TRBV4-3|NA|TRBJ2-1|NA
TGCGCCAGCAGCCAAATTCGGCTCGGTAGCAGCAATGAGCAGTTCTTC
CASSQIRLGSSNEQFF
>TRBV4-3|few|TRBJ1-3|NA
TGCGCCAGCAGCCAAGGCCAGGAAGGTGGAAACACCATATATTTT
CASSQGQEGGNTIYF
>TRBV5-1|NA|TRBJ2-2|TRBD2
TGCGCCAGCAGCGGGGGACTAGGTAACACCGGGGAGCTGTTTTTT
CASSGGLGNTGELFF
>TRBV6-2/TRBV6-3|few|TRBJ2-7|TRBD1
TGTGCCAGCAACCCTAACAGGGGAGCCTACGAGCAGTACTTC
CASNPNRGAYEQYF
>TRBV7-8|few|TRBJ2-1|NA
TGTGCCAGCAGCCGAACCGGGACAAGGATCGATGAGCAGTTCTTC
CASSRTGTRIDEQFF
>TRBV29-1|NA|TRBJ2-7|NA
TGCAGCGTTGAAGGCCTAGCCTACGAGCAGTACTTC
CSVEGLAYEQYF
>TRBV5-1|NA|TRBJ2-7|NA
TGCGCCAGCAGCTTGTGGGCAGGGCTAGGGGAGCAGTACTTC
CASSLWAGLGEQYF
>TRBV7-3|NA|TRBJ2-3|TRBD1
TGTGCCAGCACCCCAACAGGGGACAGCACAGATACGCAGTATTTT
CASTPTGDSTDTQYF